These 28 T cell receptor beta chains share one sample of origin, sequenced in a study of T-cell memory formation after mild COVID-19. TCRdb recomputed calls from the 5' RACE reads with MiXCR, one row per CDR3 protein. The table lists about 110,000 distinct CDR3 sequences, roughly 12% of them singletons, with around 25% in the top ten. The sequenced sample was PBMCs or a T cell subset sorted from them (not recorded which). The receptor source for this set is an adult woman who had mild COVID-19 (a few samples of this study predate the infection). Cell type and time point are not known.

This chain uses TRBV27 with TRBJ1-2; 7 bases align to TRBD1. The germline CDR1 and CDR2 sequences are MNHEY and SMNVEV (reference sequence). V gave up 3 bases and J gave up 7 bases; unmatched junction bases: 5. This CDR3 is built from 13 residues. CDR3 sequence (DNA): TGTGCCAGCAGTTTGTCCACAGGGGCTGGCTACACCTTC. The encoded protein is CASSLSTGAGYTF.

The table lists this clonotype with a few counts. The rearrangement links TRBV6-2 or TRBV6-3 to TRBJ2-1, with 10 positions matching TRBD2. Germline CDR1 reads MNHEY; CDR2 reads SVGEGT. This CDR3 spans 17 amino acids. V gave up 2 bases and J gave up 8 bases; unmatched junction bases: 12. In DNA, the CDR3 is TGTGCCAGCAGTTACACTCCAGCGGGAGGGCCTCTTGATGAGCAGTTCTTC. Its protein product is CASSYTPAGGPLDEQFF.

This clonotype was observed a handful of times. The V call is TRBV29-1, the J call TRBJ2-5; 10 bases are a match to TRBD2. The length of the CDR3 is 14 residues. Germline CDR1 SQVTM, CDR2 ANQGSEA. After removal of 4 bases from V and 5 bases from J, the junction contained 7 bases not matched to a gene. The CDR3: CSVVPQTSGETQYF. CDR3 DNA: TGCAGCGTTGTACCCCAGACTAGCGGGGAGACCCAGTACTTC.

This sequence joins TRBV4-1 and TRBJ2-7; 8 bases map to TRBD2. V trimming: 3 bases; J trimming: 1 base; junction bases outside the gene matches: 5. This CDR3 has 15 residues. CDR1 is MGHRA and CDR2 is YSYEKL in the germline V gene. The CDR3 nucleotides are TGCGCCAGCAGCCACGGGAGGGGCGGATCCTACGAGCAGTACTTC. Translation gives CASSHGRGGSYEQYF.

The table lists this clonotype with a few counts. The chain uses TRBV29-1 and TRBJ2-3, with D perhaps being TRBD1 or TRBD2 (5 bases each). CDR1 is SQVTM, CDR2 ANQGSEA, per germline. This CDR3 comprises 17 residues. The V and J ends lost 3 bases and 3 bases respectively, with 22 bases between them. DNA for the CDR3: TGCAGCGTTGAGGGAGCGGAGGTGGGGGACGCAACAGATACGCAGTATTTT. Protein sequence: CSVEGAEVGDATDTQYF.

This clonotype was seen a handful of times. V is TRBV4-1 and J is TRBJ2-5; D tentatively fits TRBD1 or TRBD2 (6 bases each). Germline V gene lookup returns CDR1 MGHRA and CDR2 YSYEKL. The CDR3 has 17 residues. Deletions cut 4 bases from V and 2 bases from J, with 20 bases between. The CDR3 sequence is CASSLLSVGGRQETQYF. The CDR3 DNA reads TGCGCCAGCAGCCTCCTTTCTGTGGGGGGCAGGCAAGAGACCCAGTACTTC.

V is TRBV27 and J is TRBJ2-7, with D possibly being TRBD2 (5 bases). V was pared by 5 bases and J by 2 bases, with 10 bases between. Looked up from germline, CDR1 is MNHEY and CDR2 is SMNVEV (reference sequence). This CDR3 region has 13 residues. The DNA for the CDR3 is TGTGCCAGCAGTCAGAGGGCCCCCTACGAGCAGTACTTC. This codes for CASSQRAPYEQYF.

This clonotype was recorded many times. The V gene is TRBV27, the J gene TRBJ2-7, with 11 positions matching TRBD1. After removal of 8 bases from V and 2 bases from J, the junction contained 2 bases not matched to a gene. The CDR3 spans 13 residues. Germline V gene sequence: CDR1 MNHEY, CDR2 SMNVEV (reference sequence). The CDR3 nucleotides read TGTGCCAGCCGGGACAGGGGGACCTACGAGCAGTACTTC. Its protein product is CASRDRGTYEQYF.

This clonotype was observed a few times. A much larger clonotype is one base distant, so this may be a read error. The chain is built from TRBV5-6 and TRBJ2-7; the match to TRBD1 covers 9 bases. V lost 4 bases to trimming and J lost 3 bases; unmatched junction nucleotides: 5. The CDR3 is made up of 14 amino acids. CDR1 and CDR2 from the germline V gene are SGHDT and YYEEEE. CDR3 sequence (DNA): TGTGCCAGCAGCGCCGGGACAGGGTACTACGAGCAGTACTTC. This gives the protein CASSAGTGYYEQYF.

The chain is built from TRBV11-2 and TRBJ2-7, with TRBD2 identical over 8 bases. V shed 9 bases, J shed 4 bases, and the junction held 11 bases outside the gene matches. The CDR3 contains 14 residues. The germline V gene has CDR1 SGHAT and CDR2 FQNNGV. The CDR3 nucleotides read TGTGCCAGTTCTCGGACTAGCAGACCTTACGAGCAGTACTTC. As protein: CASSRTSRPYEQYF.

The table lists this clonotype with a count of one. The rearrangement uses TRBV5-1 and TRBJ1-1; D remains ambiguous. Trimming left V 0 bases short and J 1 base short, with 7 bases between. CDR1 SGHRS and CDR2 YFSETQ come from the germline V gene. The CDR3 length is 14 residues. The CDR3 DNA reads as TGCGCCAGCAGCTTGGTAGGTCCGAACACTGAAGCTTTCTTT. It specifies CASSLVGPNTEAFF.

This clonotype has only a few counts. DNA of the CDR3: TGTGCCAGCAGCTTACTACCGGGACCGGGAAACACTGAAGCTTTCTTT. Its translation is CASSLLPGPGNTEAFF. The rearrangement links TRBV11-1 to TRBJ1-1, with D possibly matching TRBD1 (5 bases). Germline loops: CDR1 SGHAT, CDR2 FQDESV (reference sequence). V was clipped by 2 bases and J by 2 bases, with 15 bases between them. CDR3 length equals 16 residues.

The sample holds many counts of this clonotype. The J gene is TRBJ2-7, the V gene TRBV6-2 or TRBV6-3; 7 nucleotides line up with TRBD1. This CDR3 contains 15 residues. Germline trimming cut 5 bases from V and 2 bases from J; bases unmatched to any gene: 9. Germline values: CDR1 MNHEY, CDR2 SVGEGT. The CDR3 region is CASSSRDRATYEQYF. In DNA, the CDR3 is TGTGCCAGCAGTAGCCGGGACAGAGCTACCTACGAGCAGTACTTC.

This chain's CDR3 is CAGRGYEQYF. The CDR3, as DNA: TGCGCAGGACGGGGTTACGAGCAGTACTTC. This chain uses TRBV5-1 with TRBJ2-7, with D possibly TRBD2 on 5 matching bases. CDR1 and CDR2 from the germline V gene are SGHRS and YFSETQ. CDR3 length: 10 amino acids. Using reference TRBV5-1 and TRBJ2-7 for the parts outside the CDR3, the full variable domain is KAGVTQTPRYLIKTRGQQVTLSCSPISGHRSVSWYQQTPGQGLQFLFEYFSETQRNKGNFPGRFSGRQFSNSRSEMNVSTLELGDSALYLCAGRGYEQYFGPGTRLTVT.

This clonotype turned up a few times. The chain employs TRBV20-1 and TRBJ2-1; weak D call: TRBD1 (5 bases). CDR1 and CDR2 from the germline V gene are DFQATT and SNEGSKA (reference sequence). Deletions cut 3 bases from V and 3 bases from J, with 18 bases between. The CDR3 sequence is 16 residues long. In DNA form, the CDR3 reads TGCAGTGCTAGGACGGATAGGGGTATGAACTACAATGAGCAGTTCTTC. It encodes CSARTDRGMNYNEQFF.

This clonotype was seen more than once but under ten times. The V call is TRBV19, the J call TRBJ2-7, with unresolved D. The V gene's germline CDR1 is LNHDA and CDR2 SQIVND (reference sequence). V lost 6 bases and J 0 bases, leaving 9 bases between the germline ends. The CDR3 spans 13 residues. The CDR3 DNA reads as TGTGCCAGTAGACACCAGAGCTCCTACGAGCAGTACTTC. It specifies CASRHQSSYEQYF.

In this sample, this clonotype turned up a few times. The chain links TRBV5-1 to TRBJ1-1, with D tentatively TRBD1 (5 bases). The germline V gene encodes CDR1 SGHRS and CDR2 YFSETQ. The CDR3 runs 14 residues. With 4 bases removed from V and 5 bases from J, the gap between germline ends came to 15 bases. Here the CDR3 reads CASSLDTMQTEAFF. Here the CDR3 DNA reads TGCGCCAGCAGCCTGGACACCATGCAAACTGAAGCTTTCTTT. Full variable domain (rest looked up from reference TRBV5-1 and TRBJ1-1): KAGVTQTPRYLIKTRGQQVTLSCSPISGHRSVSWYQQTPGQGLQFLFEYFSETQRNKGNFPGRFSGRQFSNSRSEMNVSTLELGDSALYLCASSLDTMQTEAFFGQGTRLTVV.

The chain employs TRBV5-1 and TRBJ2-2, with TRBD1 matching over 8 bases. V was pared by 4 bases and J by 5 bases, with 7 bases of the junction left unmatched. The germline V gene has CDR1 SGHRS and CDR2 YFSETQ. The CDR3 is 15 amino acids. The CDR3, as DNA: TGCGCCAGCAGCCCAGGGACAGGAGTGACCGGGGAGCTGTTTTTT. Its protein is CASSPGTGVTGELFF.

This clonotype was observed a handful of times. V and J are TRBV12-3 or TRBV12-4 and TRBJ2-5, with a tentative D call TRBD2 (6 bases). Trimming left V 4 bases short and J 4 bases short, with 16 bases between. This CDR3 contains 15 residues. The CDR3 reads CASSYPGDFRETQYF. In nucleotides, the CDR3 is TGTGCCAGCAGTTACCCCGGGGACTTTAGAGAGACCCAGTACTTC.

This clonotype has a handful of counts. The chain joins TRBV5-1 to TRBJ2-2; 7 bases line up with TRBD1. CDR1 SGHRS and CDR2 YFSETQ come from the germline V gene. Losses at the gene ends were 2 bases for V and 6 bases for J; bases not matched to a gene: 10. The CDR3 extends over 16 amino acids. The CDR3 spells CASSFGTGEFSGELFF. CDR3 nucleotides: TGCGCCAGCAGCTTCGGTACAGGGGAATTTTCCGGGGAGCTGTTTTTT.

The chain recombines TRBV14 with TRBJ2-3, with D hard to call. This CDR3 has 12 amino acids. Germline loops: CDR1 SGHDN, CDR2 FVKESK. V gave up 3 bases and J gave up 4 bases, with 5 bases separating them. This chain's CDR3 is CASSHQADTQYF. CDR3 sequence (DNA): TGTGCCAGCAGCCACCAGGCAGATACGCAGTATTTT.

Only a few counts were recorded for this clonotype. The genes are TRBV5-6 and TRBJ2-1; perhaps TRBD2 as D (5 bases). Germline CDR1 and CDR2: SGHDT and YYEEEE. CDR3 length: 18 amino acids. Trimming shortened V by 0 bases and J by 0 bases, and 16 bases separated the two germline ends. The CDR3 region is CASSLVSPIGSSYNEQFF. The CDR3 nucleotides are TGTGCCAGCAGCTTGGTATCCCCTATAGGGAGCTCCTACAATGAGCAGTTCTTC.

This clonotype was seen a handful of times. J is TRBJ2-1 and V is TRBV4-3; perhaps TRBD2 as D (6 bases). Trimming cost V 4 bases and J 2 bases, with 15 bases left between them. Looked up from germline, CDR1 is LGHNA and CDR2 is YSLEER. The CDR3 consists of 16 residues. DNA for the CDR3: TGCGCCAGCAGCCCAGCATGGAGGGAGACCTACAATGAGCAGTTCTTC. Translation gives CASSPAWRETYNEQFF.

This clonotype has a handful of counts. This sequence joins TRBV4-3 and TRBJ2-1; D may be TRBD2 (5 bases). The CDR3 contains 18 residues. Germline CDR1 LGHNA, CDR2 YSLEER. Trimming took 0 bases from V and 1 from J, leaving 16 bases between them. The CDR3: CASSQDSVSGLSYNEQFF. In DNA, the CDR3 is TGCGCCAGCAGCCAAGATAGCGTCAGCGGCCTATCCTACAATGAGCAGTTCTTC.

The V call is TRBV11-3, the J call TRBJ2-1, with 8 bases identical to TRBD2. The CDR3 covers 14 residues. CDR1 and CDR2 (germline): SGHNT, YENEEA. J lost 6 bases, V lost 4 bases, and 5 bases had no gene match. DNA of the CDR3: TGTGCCAGCAGCTCGGGACTAGGGGGCAATGAGCAGTTCTTC. It specifies CASSSGLGGNEQFF.

CDR3 bases: TGCAGTGCTAGGGACAGGGGGCAGGACGTGGGCCAGCCCCAGCATTTT. Residues: CSARDRGQDVGQPQHF. The chain combines TRBV20-1 with TRBJ1-5, with TRBD1 matching over 11 bases. Trimming removed 3 bases from V and 7 bases from J; junction bases left unmatched: 11. This CDR3 is built from 16 residues. CDR1 is DFQATT and CDR2 is SNEGSKA in the germline V gene (reference sequence).

This chain links TRBV12-3 or TRBV12-4 with TRBJ1-4, with unresolved D. The CDR3 is 11 amino acids. The V end lost 1 base, the J end lost 12 bases, and 6 bases lay between the germline ends. The CDR3, as DNA: TGTGCCAGCAGTTTAGGTTCACAACTGTTTTTT. This gives the protein CASSLGSQLFF.

The rearrangement joins TRBV2 to TRBJ2-1; D is unresolved. This CDR3 comprises 16 residues. Trimming shortened V by 7 bases and J by 8 bases, and 24 bases separated the two germline ends. Germline assignment: CDR1 SNHLY and CDR2 FYNNEI. The CDR3 region has the DNA TGTGCCAGCAATAGAAATAGGTGGTCAACGAACGATGAGCAGTTCTTC. Protein sequence: CASNRNRWSTNDEQFF.